The clone carrying this TCR beta chain was seen at least ten times. The antigen remains undetermined. This sample was taken from a study of T cells after yellow fever vaccination. Whole-study context: Preparing low-cell-number fractions relied on SMART-Seq v4 Ultra Low Input.

Germline trimming cut 5 bases from V and 6 bases from J; bases unmatched to any gene: 7. This CDR3 region has 14 residues. 5'RACE template switching generated TCR cDNA, adding a universal primer site and UMIs. TCRdb re-derived calls from the 5' RACE reads in MiXCR, one entry per CDR3 protein. The sample includes about 350,000 distinct CDR3 sequences, 7% to 9% of them seen just once. Findings of the study overall: The study found a weaker secondary response that peaked faster, day 5 versus 15. Abundant clonotypes from the bulk population could contaminate FACS-sorted repertoires.

This sequence originates from a man younger than 35 who received the YFV17D yellow fever vaccine. This rearrangement joins TRBV12-3 or TRBV12-4 to TRBJ1-2, with 9 bases lining up with TRBD1. The starting material was PBMCs, obtained about 49 days after the first yellow fever vaccination. CDR3 protein: CASSRQQGADGYTF. DNA of the CDR3: TGTGCCAGCAGTCGCCAACAGGGGGCGGATGGCTACACCTTC.